This passage covers 12 T cell receptor beta chains from one sample sequenced in a study of T cells after yellow fever vaccination. Each CDR3 protein gets one entry after TCRdb re-called the 5' RACE reads with MiXCR. The sample consists of just over 250,000 distinct CDR3 sequences, about 5.2% of them appearing once. The sequencing here drew on CD4+ T cells sorted from PBMCs, taken on the day of the yellow fever booster vaccination. These receptors were obtained from a man between 18 and 35 years old who received the YFV17D yellow fever vaccine.

The CDR3 here is CASSLDRGVHYNEQFF. DNA of the CDR3: TGCGCCAGCAGCTTGGACAGGGGGGTCCACTACAATGAGCAGTTCTTC. The rearrangement joins TRBV5-1 to TRBJ2-1, with 8 bases aligning to TRBD1. Unmatched junction bases numbered 5, after V lost 0 bases and J lost 3 bases. CDR3 length equals 16 residues. From germline, CDR1 is SGHRS and CDR2 YFSETQ.

There are many counts of this clonotype. This chain uses TRBV5-1 with TRBJ2-7, with D possibly being TRBD1 (6 bases). The V gene's germline CDR1 is SGHRS and CDR2 YFSETQ. Deletions cut 0 bases from V and 2 bases from J, with 9 bases between. The CDR3 spans 14 residues. The CDR3 nucleotides are TGCGCCAGCAGCTTGGGGGCAGGGGCCTACGAGCAGTACTTC. Translating it yields CASSLGAGAYEQYF.

This clonotype was recorded at least ten times. This chain connects TRBV29-1 to TRBJ2-1; TRBD1 matches at 7 bases. V trimming: 5 bases; J trimming: 5 bases; junction bases outside the gene matches: 9. The germline gives CDR1 SQVTM, CDR2 ANQGSEA. The length of the CDR3 is 14 residues. The CDR3 region is CSVPDRAIHNEQFF. In DNA form, the CDR3 reads TGCAGCGTTCCCGACAGGGCCATTCACAATGAGCAGTTCTTC.

This clonotype was seen ten or more times. This chain links TRBV4-3 with TRBJ2-3, with D uncertain. CDR1 LGHNA and CDR2 YSLEER come from the germline V gene. The CDR3 spans 15 residues. V lost 0 bases, J lost 8 bases, and 15 bases lay in between. CDR3 sequence: CASSQEFVSLSTQYF. The CDR3, as DNA: TGCGCCAGCAGCCAAGAGTTTGTTTCTCTGAGTACGCAGTATTTT.

The V gene is TRBV6-2 or TRBV6-3, the J gene TRBJ2-3; D gene ambiguous. The length of the CDR3 is 13 residues. The V end lost 6 bases, the J end lost 8 bases, and 15 bases lay between the germline ends. Germline V gene lookup returns CDR1 MNHEY and CDR2 SVGEGT. CDR3 sequence reads: CASRGPSLGTQYF. CDR3 nucleotide sequence: TGTGCCAGCAGAGGGCCATCTCTGGGTACGCAGTATTTT.

The genes are TRBV20-1 and TRBJ2-3; unclear D gene. Germline loops: CDR1 DFQATT, CDR2 SNEGSKA (reference sequence). The ends were cut back, 2 bases at V and 10 bases at J, with 16 bases in the middle. The CDR3 extends over 13 amino acids. The CDR3 spells CSARQVPRQAQYF. Here the CDR3 DNA reads TGCAGTGCTAGACAGGTCCCCCGTCAGGCGCAGTATTTT.

This clonotype was detected only a few times. V usage is TRBV12-3 or TRBV12-4 and J usage is TRBJ1-2, with TRBD1 matching 8 bases. This CDR3 has 13 amino acids. Trimming removed 6 bases from V and 8 bases from J; junction bases left unmatched: 8. The CDR3 DNA sequence: TGTGCCAGCAGCAGAGGACAGGGCGGGGGCTACACCTTC. Protein: CASSRGQGGGYTF.

Many counts were recorded for this clonotype. The rearrangement joins TRBV5-1 to TRBJ2-5; 7 nucleotides match TRBD2. V shed 6 bases and J 5 bases; nucleotides not matched to a gene: 10. CDR3 size: 14 residues. Per the germline V gene, CDR1 is SGHRS and CDR2 is YFSETQ. This CDR3 is CASIPLGGMETQYF. As DNA, the CDR3 is TGCGCCAGCATCCCCCTGGGAGGGATGGAGACCCAGTACTTC. The full variable domain, its missing parts supplied by reference TRBV5-1 and TRBJ2-5, is KAGVTQTPRYLIKTRGQQVTLSCSPISGHRSVSWYQQTPGQGLQFLFEYFSETQRNKGNFPGRFSGRQFSNSRSEMNVSTLELGDSALYLCASIPLGGMETQYFGPGTRLLVL.

The sample holds many counts of this clonotype. The J gene is TRBJ2-7, the V gene TRBV23-1; no definite D call. Being an ORF, TRBV23-1 has a function that is uncertain. CDR3 length: 12 amino acids. V was cut by 8 bases and J by 1 base, with 9 bases left in between. CDR3 nucleotides: TGCGCCAGCGGCCGGCGGTCCTACGAGCAGTACGTC. Its protein is CASGRRSYEQYV.

The chain's CDR3 is CASSPWGYQETQYF. Here the CDR3 DNA reads TGCGCCAGCAGCCCATGGGGGTACCAAGAGACCCAGTACTTC. The J gene is TRBJ2-5, the V gene TRBV4-3; D possibly matches TRBD1 or TRBD2 (5 bases each). CDR3 length: 14 residues. V was clipped by 4 bases and J by 0 bases, with 9 bases between them. Germline lookup yields CDR1 LGHNA and CDR2 YSLEER.

This clonotype was seen more than once but under ten times. The chain uses TRBV6-5 and TRBJ2-7; D not resolved. Germline V gene data show CDR1 as MNHEY and CDR2 as SVGAGI. V shed 9 bases and J shed 7 bases, with 16 bases lying between them. The CDR3 runs to 12 residues. The DNA of the CDR3 is TGTGCCAGTTTCGGACGGGCCTGGGAGCAGTACTTC. It translates to CASFGRAWEQYF.

The chain links TRBV4-2 to TRBJ1-3, with TRBD1 as a possible D gene (5 bases). The CDR3 sequence is 15 residues long. Germline-derived CDR1 and CDR2 are LGHNA and YNFKEQ. Between the trimmed V and J ends, which lost 4 bases and 4 bases, there was a span of 14 bases. This CDR3 is CASSREMGGGNTIYF. CDR3 in DNA: TGTGCCAGCAGCCGAGAAATGGGGGGAGGAAACACCATATATTTT.